The 13 T cell receptor beta chains in this list originate from one sample, sequenced in a study of sequential checkpoint blockade in melanoma. Specified treatment: randomized to nivolumab then ipilimumab (arm A) or the reverse (arm B). Method: immunoSEQ multiplex PCR; TCRdb's copy keeps in-frame clones and lacks some. Of around 40,000 clones in the sample, roughly 85% are singletons; the top ten hold around 12%. This specimen consisted of CD8+ T cells sorted from blood (inferred from file names), obtained from a patient given nivolumab and ipilimumab in sequence. Receptors were obtained from a human donor with melanoma.

V is TRBV4-1 and J is TRBJ1-1; possibly TRBD1 for D (5 bases). The CDR3 totals 15 residues. The ends were cut back, 0 bases at V and 5 bases at J, with 13 bases in the middle. The germline gives CDR1 MGHRA, CDR2 YSYEKL. The CDR3 DNA follows: TGCGCCAGCAGCCAAGATCAAGGGGTGGCGACTGAAGCTTTCTTT. Amino acids: CASSQDQGVATEAFF.

This chain links TRBV6-5 with TRBJ1-5, with D possibly matching TRBD1 (6 bases). CDR1 and CDR2 from the germline V gene are MNHEY and SVGAGI. The length of the CDR3 is 15 residues. The V gene lost 6 bases and the J gene lost 7 bases, with 19 bases spanning the gap. The DNA of the CDR3 is TGTGCCAGCAGCCCGTCGGGGGGCGCGCAGCAGCCCCAGCATTTT. This gives the protein CASSPSGGAQQPQHF.

This sequence joins TRBV5-6 and TRBJ2-7; 9 bases align to TRBD1. Losses at the gene ends were 6 bases for V and 0 bases for J; bases not matched to a gene: 7. CDR3 length equals 15 residues. Germline V gives CDR1 SGHDT, CDR2 YYEEEE. CDR3 region: CASTLGTGNSYEQYF. The CDR3, as DNA: TGTGCCAGCACCCTCGGGACAGGGAACTCCTACGAGCAGTACTTC.

This chain uses TRBV29-1 with TRBJ2-7; 8 bases line up with TRBD2. CDR1 and CDR2 from the germline V gene are SQVTM and ANQGSEA. V dropped 0 bases and J dropped 1; count of bases not matched to a gene: 5. The CDR3 runs to 15 residues. The CDR3 sequence: CSVEDLTSGSYEQYF. CDR3 coding DNA: TGCAGCGTTGAAGATCTTACTAGCGGTTCCTACGAGCAGTACTTC.

This clone was counted between two and nine times. The chain carries TRBV19 and TRBJ2-1; 11 nucleotides agree with TRBD2. CDR3 size: 15 residues. The junction had 6 bases not matched to a gene; V was cut back by 3 bases and J by 8 bases. Germline V gives CDR1 LNHDA, CDR2 SQIVND (reference sequence). This CDR3 is CASSMTSGTYDEQFF. The CDR3 nucleotides are TGTGCCAGTAGTATGACTAGCGGGACGTACGATGAGCAGTTCTTC. Combining the CDR3 with reference TRBV19 and TRBJ2-1 gives the whole variable domain DGGITQSPKYLFRKEGQNVTLSCEQNLNHDAMYWYRQDPGQGLRLIYYSQIVNDFQKGDIAEGYSVSREKKESFPLTVTSAQKNPTAFYLCASSMTSGTYDEQFFGPGTRLTVL.

The chain recombines TRBV7-8 with TRBJ2-7; tentatively, D is TRBD1 (6 bases). The CDR3 length is 15 residues. Trimming removed 5 bases at V and 2 bases at J, with 16 bases between. In germline, CDR1 is SGHVS, CDR2 FQNEAQ. The CDR3 protein is CASSHAGTPAYEQYV. CDR3 sequence (DNA): TGTGCCAGCAGCCACGCCGGGACACCGGCCTACGAGCAGTACGTC.

The CDR3 DNA reads as TGTGCCAGTAGTTCTCCGGGACTAGTAAACAATGAGCAGTTCTTC. It yields the protein CASSSPGLVNNEQFF. The chain recombines TRBV19 with TRBJ2-1; 8 bases are shared with TRBD2. The length of the CDR3 is 15 residues. With 5 bases clipped from V and 5 bases from J, the junction kept 8 bases outside the gene matches. CDR1 is LNHDA, CDR2 SQIVND, per germline (reference sequence).

V and J are TRBV10-3 and TRBJ1-1; D is perhaps TRBD1 (5 bases). Germline loops: CDR1 ENHRY, CDR2 SYGVKD. The CDR3 spans 12 residues. Trimming cost V 2 bases and J 7 bases, with 8 bases left between them. CDR3 amino acids: CAISEGDSEAFF. In DNA form, the CDR3 reads TGTGCCATCAGTGAGGGTGACAGTGAAGCTTTCTTT.

The J gene is TRBJ2-7, the V gene TRBV11-2; the D gene is possibly TRBD1 (5 bases). V was trimmed by 3 bases and J by 3 bases, leaving 18 bases between them. CDR1 is SGHAT, CDR2 FQNNGV, per germline. The CDR3 loop spans 16 amino acids. This chain's CDR3 is CASSFHPIPDSYEQYV. The DNA for the CDR3 is TGTGCCAGCAGCTTCCACCCCATTCCTGACAGCTACGAGCAGTACGTC.

The rearrangement joins TRBV5-4 to TRBJ2-7; D might be TRBD2 (7 bases). Trimming removed 4 bases at V and 2 bases at J, with 16 bases between. The CDR3 has 15 amino acids. Per the germline V gene, CDR1 is SGHNT and CDR2 is YYREEE (reference sequence). DNA for the CDR3: TGTGCCAGCAGCCGGGGGGCGGGATTGACCTACGAGCAGTACTTC. Translating it yields CASSRGAGLTYEQYF.

This clone was recorded only once. The J gene is TRBJ2-1, the V gene TRBV7-6; 8 nucleotides align to TRBD2. The germline V gene encodes CDR1 SGHVS and CDR2 FNYEAQ. Trimming cost V 5 bases and J 3 bases; bases outside gene matches: 9. This CDR3 is built from 16 residues. The CDR3 protein is CASSPSVAGNYNEQFF. The CDR3, as DNA: TGTGCCAGCAGCCCATCAGTAGCGGGAAACTACAATGAGCAGTTCTTC.

This clone counts as medium-sized (0.01 to 0.1%). The same CDR3 can be traced to other DNA sequences in this sample. V gene TRBV5-1 combines with J gene TRBJ2-7; no clear D. Per the germline V gene, CDR1 is SGHRS and CDR2 is YFSETQ. The CDR3 covers 11 residues. With 2 bases removed from V and 4 bases from J, the gap between germline ends came to 4 bases. The CDR3 DNA follows: TGCGCCAGCAGCTTTCTGTACGAGCAGTACTTC. Its protein product is CASSFLYEQYF.

A single count supports this clone. This sequence joins TRBV9 and TRBJ2-2; TRBD2 matches at 8 bases. The CDR3 has 17 amino acids. CDR1 and CDR2 from the germline V gene are SGDLS and YYNGEE. Losses at the gene ends were 3 bases for V and 4 bases for J; bases not matched to a gene: 11. CDR3 sequence: CASSARQAAGVTGELFF. DNA for the CDR3: TGTGCCAGCAGCGCTCGGCAGGCAGCGGGAGTCACCGGGGAGCTGTTTTTT.